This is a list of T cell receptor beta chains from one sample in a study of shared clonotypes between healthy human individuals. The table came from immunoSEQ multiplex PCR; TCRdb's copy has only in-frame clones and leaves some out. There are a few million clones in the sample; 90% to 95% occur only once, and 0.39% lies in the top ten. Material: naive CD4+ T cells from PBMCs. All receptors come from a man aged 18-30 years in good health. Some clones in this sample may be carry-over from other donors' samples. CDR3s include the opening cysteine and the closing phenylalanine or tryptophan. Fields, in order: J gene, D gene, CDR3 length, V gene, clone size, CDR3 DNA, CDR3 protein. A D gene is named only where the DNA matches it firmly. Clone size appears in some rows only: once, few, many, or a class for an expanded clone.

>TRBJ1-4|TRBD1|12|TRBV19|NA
TGTGCCAGTGGGGGACAGGGCGGCGAACTGTTTTTT
CASGGQGGELFF
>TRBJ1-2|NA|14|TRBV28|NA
TGTGCCAGCAGTTCCCCAAACTTTAACTATGGCTACACCTTC
CASSSPNFNYGYTF
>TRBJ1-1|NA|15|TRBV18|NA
TGTGCCAGCTCACCACCGGCAGGGGTCGGCACTGAAGCTTTCTTT
CASSPPAGVGTEAFF
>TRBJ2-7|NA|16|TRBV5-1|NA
TGCGCCAGCAGCTGGGGAGTTCTCGACCGTTCCTACGAGCAGTACTTC
CASSWGVLDRSYEQYF
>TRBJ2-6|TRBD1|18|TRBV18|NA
TGTGCCAGCTCGGGGACAGTCCCCCTCTTTAGAGGGGCCAACGTCCTGACTTTC
CASSGTVPLFRGANVLTF
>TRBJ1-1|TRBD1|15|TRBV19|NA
TGTGCCAGTAGTATAGTAGGACAGGTGAACACTGAAGCTTTCTTT
CASSIVGQVNTEAFF
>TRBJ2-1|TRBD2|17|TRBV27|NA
TGTGCCAGCAGTTTATCCTTAGCGGGAGGGCCTGTCAATGAGCAGTTCTTC
CASSLSLAGGPVNEQFF
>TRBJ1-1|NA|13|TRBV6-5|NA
TGTGCCAGCAGGTTGACAGTGGGCACTGAAGCTTTCTTT
CASRLTVGTEAFF
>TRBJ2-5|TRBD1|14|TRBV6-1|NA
TGTGCCAGCAGGGGACAGGGGGCCGGGGAGACCCAGTACTTC
CASRGQGAGETQYF
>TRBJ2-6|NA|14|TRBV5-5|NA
TGTGCCAGCAGCTTGGGGTCCGGGGCCAACGTCCTGACTTTC
CASSLGSGANVLTF
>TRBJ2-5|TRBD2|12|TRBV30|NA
TGTGCCTGGAAGGCGGGAGCAGAGACCCAGTACTTC
CAWKAGAETQYF
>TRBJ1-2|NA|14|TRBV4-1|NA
TGCGCCAGCAGCCCGATGGACCGCAGCTATGGCTACACCTTC
CASSPMDRSYGYTF
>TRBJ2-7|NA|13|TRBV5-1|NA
TGCGCCAGCAGCTTTGGAGGGAGCTACGAGCAGTACTTC
CASSFGGSYEQYF
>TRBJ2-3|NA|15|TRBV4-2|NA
TGTGCCAGCAGCCAAGCCTCAGGGGGGAAAGATACGCAGTATTTT
CASSQASGGKDTQYF
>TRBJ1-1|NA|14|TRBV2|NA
TGTGCCAGCACCAAGACATCGGGGAACACTGAAGCTTTCTTT
CASTKTSGNTEAFF
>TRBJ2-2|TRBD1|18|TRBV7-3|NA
TGTGCCAGCAGCTTAACGTCGGACAGGGGTTTACTAACCGGGGAGCTGTTTTTT
CASSLTSDRGLLTGELFF
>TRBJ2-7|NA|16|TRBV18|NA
TGTGCCAGCTCACCAATGAAAGTTCGCTCGACCTACGAGCAGTACTTC
CASSPMKVRSTYEQYF
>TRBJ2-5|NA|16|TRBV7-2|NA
TGTGCCAGCAGCTTAATTGCTGGTGCCTCTTCGGGGACCCAGTACTTC
CASSLIAGASSGTQYF
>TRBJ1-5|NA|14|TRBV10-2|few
TGCGCCAGCAGTGAGAACAACAGTAATCAGCCCCAGCATTTT
CASSENNSNQPQHF
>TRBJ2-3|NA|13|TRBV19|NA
TGTGCCAGTAGTAAGGCATTAGCTGATACGCAGTATTTT
CASSKALADTQYF
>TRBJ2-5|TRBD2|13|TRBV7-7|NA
TGTGCCAGCAGCTTGTGGGGGGGAGAGACCCAGTACTTC
CASSLWGGETQYF
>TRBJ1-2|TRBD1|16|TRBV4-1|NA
TGCGCCAGCAGCCAGGGGGACAGGGCGTATAACTATGGCTACACCTTC
CASSQGDRAYNYGYTF
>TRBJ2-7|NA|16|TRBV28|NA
TGTGCCAGCAGTTTTCCGGTCCGGGGGAGCTCCTACGAGCAGTACTTC
CASSFPVRGSSYEQYF
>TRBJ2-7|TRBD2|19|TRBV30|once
TGTGCCTGGAGTGAGACAAGACTAGCGGGAGGGCAGAGGTCCTACGAGCAGTACTTC
CAWSETRLAGGQRSYEQYF
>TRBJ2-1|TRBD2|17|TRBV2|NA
TGTGCCAGCCGGGAGGGTAGCGGGAGGCTCCCCAACAATGAGCAGTTCTTC
CASREGSGRLPNNEQFF
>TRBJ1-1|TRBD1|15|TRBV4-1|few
TGCGCCAGCAGCAAGGGACAGGGATGGGGTACTGAAGCTTTCTTT
CASSKGQGWGTEAFF
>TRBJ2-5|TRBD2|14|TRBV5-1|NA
TGCGCCAGCAGCCGACTAGCGGGAGAGGAGACCCAGTACTTC
CASSRLAGEETQYF
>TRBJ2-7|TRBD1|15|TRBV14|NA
TGTGCCAGCAGCCCCCTCCTCGGGACAGGGGTCGAGCAGTACTTC
CASSPLLGTGVEQYF
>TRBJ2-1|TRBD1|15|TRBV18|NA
TGTGCCAGCTCACCAGGGACAGGGGGTCGCAATGAGCAGTTCTTC
CASSPGTGGRNEQFF
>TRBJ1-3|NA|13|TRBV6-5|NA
TGTGCCAGCCGGGGCGGTGTGGGAAACACCATATATTTT
CASRGGVGNTIYF
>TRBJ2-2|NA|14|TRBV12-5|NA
TGTGCTAGTGGTAAAAGTGGGGGCACCGGGGAGCTGTTTTTT
CASGKSGGTGELFF
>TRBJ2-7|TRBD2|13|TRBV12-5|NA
TGTGCTAGTGGTTTAAGCGGGAGCCCCGAGCAGTACTTC
CASGLSGSPEQYF
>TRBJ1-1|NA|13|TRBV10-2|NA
TGCGCCAGCAGTGAAGGGGGGAACACTGAAGCTTTCTTT
CASSEGGNTEAFF
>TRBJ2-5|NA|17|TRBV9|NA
TGTGCCAGCAGCGTAACTACCTCAGGTGGGCCGCGAGAGACCCAGTACTTC
CASSVTTSGGPRETQYF
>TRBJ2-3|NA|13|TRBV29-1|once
TGCAGCGTTGGGCGCCTTAGCACAGATACGCAGTATTTT
CSVGRLSTDTQYF
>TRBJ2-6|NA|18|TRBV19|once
TGTGCCAGTAGTATAGGAGGCCGACTTGGCTCTGGGGCCAACGTCCTGACTTTC
CASSIGGRLGSGANVLTF
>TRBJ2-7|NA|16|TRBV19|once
TGTGCCAGTACCCAAGGGGGGGAGGGAATCCCCTACGAGCAGTACTTC
CASTQGGEGIPYEQYF
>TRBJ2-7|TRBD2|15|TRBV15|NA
TGTGCCACCAGCAGAGGTCTAGCGGGAGTCTCCGAGCAGTACTTC
CATSRGLAGVSEQYF
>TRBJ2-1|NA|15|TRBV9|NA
TGTGCCAGCAGCGTCCACGCGACAGGTGCGAGTGAGCAGTTCTTC
CASSVHATGASEQFF
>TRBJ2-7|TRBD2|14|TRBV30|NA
TGTGCCTGGCTTAGCGGGAAGGGGGCCTACGAGCAGTACTTC
CAWLSGKGAYEQYF
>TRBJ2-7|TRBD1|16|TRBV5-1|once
TGCGCCAGCAGCCTCCCCTCTGGGACAGGGTCTATCGAGCAGTACTTC
CASSLPSGTGSIEQYF
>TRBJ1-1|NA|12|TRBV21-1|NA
TGTGCCAGCAACCAACAGGACACTGAAGCTTTCTTT
CASNQQDTEAFF
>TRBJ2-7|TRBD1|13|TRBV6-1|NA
TGTGCCAGCATTGAGGGACAGGGGGGCGAGCAGTACTTC
CASIEGQGGEQYF